The clone carrying this T cell receptor beta chain has a count of ten or more. Its specificity is not known. The junction shows a germline mismatch at one end, possibly a read error. TCR beta CDR3 regions were amplified from RNA transcripts. During a first-round RT-PCR of the TCR CDR3, the HTBI primer set was used. TCRdb called the multiplex PCR reads again in MiXCR, with one record for every CDR3 protein. The sample includes fewer than 450,000 distinct CDR3 sequences, about 18% of them seen just once. This sample is drawn from a study of T cells in Graves' hyperthyroidism and ophthalmopathy. Study as a whole: Staff took peripheral blood when the initial diagnosis was made, before any treatment began. Study-wide results and caveats: Most thyroid-expanded clonotypes above 0.001 were also found in blood.

The CDR3 covers 15 residues. Germline CDR1 reads SNHLY; CDR2 reads FYNNEI. Participants, patients aged 18 to 65, had newly diagnosed hyperthyroidism with a duration under 2 months. Exclusion followed for patients with uncontrolled infection, other autoimmune disease, pregnancy or lactation. The TCR was taken from a woman in her 30s with Graves' hyperthyroidism that later progressed to Graves' ophthalmopathy. Sequencing was carried out using blood. The gene calls are TRBV2 and TRBJ1-3; D remains unclear. The CDR3 spells CASLGSIRSENTIYF. For the CDR3, the DNA is TGTGCCAGCCTCGGGTCAATACGATCTGAAAACACCATATATTTT.